This entry lists 21 T cell receptor beta chains sequenced from one sample in a study of blood T cell repertoires in COVID-19. TCRdb's table, derived via immunoSEQ multiplex PCR, lists solely in-frame clones and lacks some. The sample consists of 300,000 or so clones, around 87% of them appearing once. Sequencing used peripheral blood. The receptors stem from a woman aged 40 to 55 who had recovered from COVID-19.

As DNA, the CDR3 is TGTGCCAGCAGCCCACACGACAGGATCTATGGCTACACCTTC. Translated: CASSPHDRIYGYTF. This chain connects TRBV27 to TRBJ1-2; tentative D call: TRBD1 (6 bases). Trimming pared 6 bases from V and 4 bases from J, leaving 15 bases between. The CDR3 has 14 amino acids. Germline lookup yields CDR1 MNHEY and CDR2 SMNVEV (reference sequence).

In this sample, this clone turned up once. The chain couples TRBV5-1 to TRBJ2-1; 11 bases are a match to TRBD1. CDR1 is SGHRS, CDR2 YFSETQ, per germline. CDR3 size: 16 residues. The V and J ends lost 4 bases and 6 bases, in that order; junction bases with no gene match: 9. The CDR3 region has the DNA TGCGCCAGCAGCCGAACGCGGACAGGGGGCTCCAATGAGCAGTTCTTC. Translated, it gives CASSRTRTGGSNEQFF.

The V and J genes are TRBV28 and TRBJ2-5; a weak D match, TRBD1 (6 bases). CDR1 and CDR2 (germline): MDHEN, SYDVKM. The CDR3 runs to 13 residues. The V and J ends lost 5 bases and 3 bases respectively, with 10 bases between them. In DNA form, the CDR3 reads TGTGCCAGCAGTCCTCGGACAGAAGAGACCCAGTACTTC. Protein sequence: CASSPRTEETQYF.

This clone has a single count. J is TRBJ1-2 and V is TRBV19, with D unclear. From germline, CDR1 is LNHDA and CDR2 SQIVND (reference sequence). The CDR3 consists of 14 residues. The ends were cut back, 3 bases at V and 6 bases at J, with 14 bases in the middle. The CDR3 spells CASSIRNPPDGYTF. CDR3 nucleotides: TGTGCCAGTAGTATCCGAAACCCCCCGGATGGCTACACCTTC.

The CDR3 DNA is TGTGCCAGCAGGGGGGGGGCCGTGAACACTGAAGCTTTCTTT. Its translation is CASRGGAVNTEAFF. The rearrangement links TRBV28 to TRBJ1-1; tentative D call: TRBD1 (6 bases). V lost 6 bases and J lost 0, with 11 bases in between. The CDR3 contains 14 residues. CDR1 and CDR2 from the germline V gene are MDHEN and SYDVKM.

The chain has TRBV27 and TRBJ1-2; no clear D gene. Germline V gene lookup returns CDR1 MNHEY and CDR2 SMNVEV (reference sequence). V was pared by 6 bases and J by 1 base, with 15 bases between. CDR3 size: 15 residues. The CDR3 loop is CASRPLNRDNYGYTF. Written as DNA, the CDR3 is TGTGCCAGCAGGCCCCTGAACCGAGATAACTATGGCTACACCTTC.

V usage is TRBV10-1 and J usage is TRBJ1-1; a weak D match, TRBD1 (5 bases). The CDR3 spans 13 residues. Looked up from germline, CDR1 is WNHNN and CDR2 is SYGVQD (reference sequence). Between the trimmed V and J ends, which lost 5 bases and 3 bases, there was a span of 10 bases. CDR3: CASSRDSHTEAFF. CDR3 sequence (DNA): TGCGCCAGCAGTCGTGACAGCCACACTGAAGCTTTCTTT.

The rearrangement links TRBV11-2 to TRBJ1-1; 7 bases agree with TRBD1. Germline V gene data show CDR1 as SGHAT and CDR2 as FQNNGV. V was clipped by 5 bases and J by 4 bases; unmatched bases: 7. The CDR3 loop spans 14 amino acids. The CDR3 protein is CASSGTAGGTEAFF. The CDR3 nucleotides read TGTGCCAGCAGCGGGACAGCCGGTGGCACTGAAGCTTTCTTT.

J is TRBJ2-5 and V is TRBV2, with a tentative D call TRBD1 (5 bases). The V end was cut by 2 bases, the J end by 5 bases, with 12 bases between. Germline V gives CDR1 SNHLY, CDR2 FYNNEI. The CDR3 has 14 residues. CDR3 DNA: TGTGCCAGCAGTGAAATCGTACCAGGGGAGACCCAGTACTTC. Translating gives CASSEIVPGETQYF.

This chain connects TRBV6-2 or TRBV6-3 to TRBJ2-4; TRBD2 might be the D (7 bases). The CDR3 spans 14 residues. Per germline, CDR1 MNHEY and CDR2 SVGEGT. The V and J ends lost 6 bases and 15 bases respectively, with 24 bases between them. CDR3 protein: CASSPAGASDPLYF. DNA for the CDR3: TGTGCCAGCAGCCCCGCGGGGGCGTCAGACCCTTTGTACTTC.

The chain recombines TRBV15 with TRBJ2-5; 10 bases fit TRBD2. After removal of 4 bases from V and 5 bases from J, the junction contained 4 bases not matched to a gene. The germline CDR1 and CDR2 sequences are LNHNV and YYDKDF (reference sequence). CDR3 length: 14 amino acids. The CDR3 spells CATSIQAGGETQYF. The DNA of the CDR3 is TGTGCCACCAGCATCCAAGCGGGGGGGGAGACCCAGTACTTC.

The CDR3 loop reads CASSPGGTLQETQYF. CDR3 sequence (DNA): TGTGCCAGCAGCCCGGGGGGGACACTCCAAGAGACCCAGTACTTC. The chain couples TRBV3-1 (or the pseudogene TRBV3-2) to TRBJ2-5; 8 positions match TRBD2. V shed 4 bases and J 1 base; nucleotides not matched to a gene: 5. CDR1 LGHDT and CDR2 YNNKEL come from the germline V gene (reference sequence). The CDR3 is made up of 15 amino acids.

This clone appeared once. The same CDR3 can be traced to other DNA sequences in this sample. This sequence joins TRBV6-5 and TRBJ1-2; unclear D gene. Deletions cut 0 bases from V and 5 bases from J, with 10 bases between. CDR3 length: 14 amino acids. The germline CDR1 and CDR2 sequences are MNHEY and SVGAGI. This chain's CDR3 is CASSYSIRGYGYTF. The DNA of the CDR3 is TGTGCCAGCAGTTACTCGATCCGAGGGTATGGCTACACCTTC.

The V and J genes are TRBV4-1 and TRBJ1-2, with TRBD1 matching 8 bases. CDR3 length equals 15 residues. V was pared by 4 bases and J by 6 bases, with 10 bases of the junction left unmatched. Looked up from germline, CDR1 is MGHRA and CDR2 is YSYEKL. The DNA of the CDR3 is TGCGCCAGCAGCCGACAGGACAGGGCCCTCCATGGCTACACCTTC. Protein product: CASSRQDRALHGYTF.

This clone was seen only once. V gene TRBV7-6 combines with J gene TRBJ1-1; TRBD1 matches at 7 bases. There are 15 residues in the CDR3. After removal of 5 bases from V and 6 bases from J, the junction contained 12 bases not matched to a gene. Germline CDR1 SGHVS, CDR2 FNYEAQ. Here the CDR3 DNA reads TGTGCCAGCAGCCCAGACAGGGAAGGTCCAGCTGAAGCTTTCTTT. Translated: CASSPDREGPAEAFF.

The chain has TRBV5-6 and TRBJ2-7, with a possible D match to TRBD2 (7 bases). The CDR3 is made up of 15 amino acids. V lost 0 bases and J 3 bases, leaving 13 bases between the germline ends. Per germline, CDR1 SGHDT and CDR2 YYEEEE. The CDR3 sequence: CASSLAGGPYYEQYF. The CDR3 nucleotides are TGTGCCAGCAGCTTGGCCGGGGGGCCTTACTACGAGCAGTACTTC.

This clone turned up a few times. The chain employs TRBV7-9 and TRBJ2-1; tentative D call: TRBD1 (5 bases). CDR1 SEHNR and CDR2 FQNEAQ come from the germline V gene (reference sequence). V lost 5 bases and J lost 10, with 15 bases in between. CDR3 length: 13 amino acids. CDR3 coding DNA: TGTGCCAGCAGCCCGAGAGACAGTAACGAGCAGTTCTTC. Its protein product is CASSPRDSNEQFF. The whole variable domain, filled in from reference TRBV7-9 and TRBJ2-1, reads DTGVSQNPRHKITKRGQNVTFRCDPISEHNRLYWYRQTLGQGPEFLTYFQNEAQLEKSRLLSDRFSAERPKGSFSTLEIQRTEQGDSAMYLCASSPRDSNEQFFGPGTRLTVL.

A single count supports this clone. The genes are TRBV6-5 and TRBJ2-1; a weak D match, TRBD2 (5 bases). This CDR3 is built from 13 residues. Germline V gene sequence: CDR1 MNHEY, CDR2 SVGAGI. V was shortened by 2 bases and J by 7 bases, with 9 bases between the two germline ends. CDR3 DNA sequence: TGTGCCAGCAGTTACGCTAGCCATAATGAGCAGTTCTTC. Translated, it gives CASSYASHNEQFF.

This chain uses TRBV5-6 with TRBJ1-1; 7 bases align to TRBD1. The CDR3 has 14 amino acids. Trimming took 4 bases from V and 6 from J; bases not matched to a gene: 9. Germline V gene sequence: CDR1 SGHDT, CDR2 YYEEEE. The CDR3 protein is CASSLGTAGAEAFF. The CDR3 DNA sequence: TGTGCCAGCAGCCTCGGGACAGCCGGCGCTGAAGCTTTCTTT.

The chain is built from TRBV10-3 and TRBJ1-1; perhaps TRBD1 as D (5 bases). The germline V gene has CDR1 ENHRY and CDR2 SYGVKD. The CDR3 is made up of 13 amino acids. Trimming removed 6 bases from V and 7 bases from J, with 15 bases in between. In DNA form, the CDR3 reads TGTGCCATCAGCTCGGGGGACGGAGGTGAAGCTTTCTTT. Encoded protein: CAISSGDGGEAFF.

CDR3 amino acids: CASTIPQGGADTQYF. CDR3 nucleotide sequence: TGCGCCAGCACCATCCCACAGGGGGGCGCAGATACGCAGTATTTT. V gene TRBV10-2 combines with J gene TRBJ2-3, with 8 bases lining up with TRBD1. The V gene's germline CDR1 is WSHSY and CDR2 SAAADI. V lost 7 bases, J lost 4 bases, and 10 bases stayed unmatched. The CDR3 covers 15 residues.